The rows below give T cell receptor beta chains drawn from one sample of a study of shared clonotypes between healthy human individuals. Profiled with immunoSEQ multiplex PCR; TCRdb holds only in-frame clones, not every one. The table lists 1.4 million to 1.5 million clones, around 95% of them singletons. The source material was naive CD4+ T cells sorted from blood. The source of these receptors is a man under 40 in good health. Both conserved end residues are part of each CDR3. The order of the fields is clone size, V gene, D gene, J gene, CDR3 DNA, CDR3 protein. A D gene is named only where the DNA matches it firmly. For some rows the clone size is stated as once, few or many, or as a class when expanded; others skip it.

.,TRBV28,.,TRBJ1-2,TGTGCCAGCAGTTTATTGGGGGAGAAGGGCGGCTACACCTTC,CASSLLGEKGGYTF
.,TRBV2,TRBD2,TRBJ2-5,TGTGCCAGCTTGGCGGGAGGGAGGCGAGAGACCCAGTACTTC,CASLAGGRRETQYF
.,TRBV10-3,TRBD2,TRBJ2-7,TGTGCCATCAGTGAGTCCGGCACCGGGGGGGAGCAGTACTTC,CAISESGTGGEQYF
.,TRBV10-3,.,TRBJ2-3,TGTGCCATCAGGAGTTACCCTAGCACAGATACGCAGTATTTT,CAIRSYPSTDTQYF
.,TRBV6-5,.,TRBJ2-7,TGTGCCAGCAGTTATGCCCGCGACTGGCTGTACTACGAGCAGTACTTC,CASSYARDWLYYEQYF
.,TRBV19,TRBD2,TRBJ2-2,TGTGCCAGTAGTATAGTAGGGACTAGCGGGGCCGGGGAGCTGTTTTTT,CASSIVGTSGAGELFF
few,TRBV18,.,TRBJ1-5,TGTGCCAGCTCACCCCCAAGTGGCAGTGGCAATCAGCCCCAGCATTTT,CASSPPSGSGNQPQHF
.,TRBV5-5,.,TRBJ2-7,TGTGCCAGCAGCTTGGTGGCAGGAAATTCCTACGAGCAGTACTTC,CASSLVAGNSYEQYF
.,TRBV27,TRBD2,TRBJ2-7,TGTGCCAGCAGTTTAGATTTAGCGGGGGCCTCCTACGAGCAGTACTTC,CASSLDLAGASYEQYF
once,TRBV28,TRBD2,TRBJ2-7,TGTGCCAGCCGCGCGGGAGGTAGAGACGAGCAGTACTTC,CASRAGGRDEQYF
.,TRBV13,TRBD1,TRBJ2-3,TGTGCCAGCAGCTTAGTGCAGGGGGCAACAGATACGCAGTATTTT,CASSLVQGATDTQYF
.,TRBV6-7,.,TRBJ1-1,TGTGCCAGCAGTTACTCACTTTTTGGGGTCTTGAACACTGAAGCTTTCTTT,CASSYSLFGVLNTEAFF
.,TRBV5-5,TRBD2,TRBJ2-7,TGTGCCAGCAGCCAACTAGCGGGAAGACTGGAGCAGTACTTC,CASSQLAGRLEQYF
.,TRBV9,TRBD2,TRBJ2-1,TGTGCCAGCAGCGTAGCCTATAGCGACTACGGGACTAAGTTACACAATGAGCAGTTCTTC,CASSVAYSDYGTKLHNEQFF
.,TRBV5-1,TRBD2,TRBJ2-5,TGCGCCAGCAGCGTAAGCGGGGCCCTAGGGATGGAGACCCAGTACTTC,CASSVSGALGMETQYF
.,TRBV4-1,.,TRBJ2-6,TGCGCCAGCAGCCGAGACCTTTCCAGGTCTGATGGGGCCAACGTCCTGACTTTC,CASSRDLSRSDGANVLTF